This entry concerns a single TCR beta chain. Its target is not known. This entry is derived from a study of T cell repertoires in cytomegalovirus infection. Study information: Matching HLA type and CMV infection were both indicated by public TCR beta signatures.

Regarding the study as a whole: Summed frequency of shared TCR beta families picked out CMV carriers who also had the relevant HLA. HLA-C-restricted CMV-specific TCR beta clonotypes were dominant in the ex vivo response.

TCRdb passed the reads through MiXCR, listing each CDR3 protein once. The sample has nearly 650,000 distinct CDR3 sequences; more than 20% are singletons. With 0 bases clipped from V and 7 bases from J, the junction kept 8 bases outside the gene matches. CDR1 is LGHDT, CDR2 YNNKEL, per germline (reference sequence). This CDR3 comprises 16 residues. The chain carries TRBV3-1 and TRBJ2-7; TRBD1 aligns across 11 bases. The sequenced sample consisted of CD8+ T cells from PBMCs. The TCR sequence derives from a human donor in good health (CMV status not recorded). Some clones in this sample may be carry-over from other donors' samples. CDR3 DNA: TGTGCCAGCAGCCAAGATCCCCGGGACAGGGGGAAAGAGCAGTACTTC. Its protein is CASSQDPRDRGKEQYF.